This TCR beta chain comes out of a study of cytomegalovirus exposure and HLA in healthy donors. PCR employed 60 Vbeta and 13 Jbeta primers. Some clones are missing from TCRdb's copy, which holds only in-frame ones; the method was immunoSEQ multiplex PCR. The table shows 140,000 to 150,000 clones, with almost 80% occurring only once. A remark on this clone: Its specificity is not known.

Germline values: CDR1 SGHDT, CDR2 YYEEEE. The CDR3 runs 13 residues. Trimming left V 0 bases short and J 3 bases short, with 7 bases between. Each of the donors was a healthy bone marrow donor. Study-wide findings and caveats: Accurate prediction of HLA-A and HLA-B alleles (for most subjects) was reportedly achieved from TCR beta sequences. It was 160 or so TCR beta chains that were listed as cytomegalovirus-associated. Later genetic work tied a missense DCLRE1C variant to beta-chain V and J trimming.

The sequence came from a woman between 40 and 50 years old in good health and CMV-seropositive. The chain combines TRBV5-6 with TRBJ2-7; D is undetermined. The sample comprised PBMCs. The CDR3 DNA reads as TGTGCCAGCAGCTTGGAGTGGAGCTACGAGCAGTACTTC. Its protein product is CASSLEWSYEQYF.